This T cell receptor beta chain was documented in a study of Graves' ophthalmopathy and Graves' hyperthyroidism. Broader study findings: Ophthalmopathy cases were distinguished from stable hyperthyroidism by a 13-signature model, reaching over 85% sensitivity and around 83% specificity. Forecasting of ophthalmopathy progression by the model achieved roughly 69% sensitivity and approximately 72% specificity. The majority of expanded thyroid clonotypes above 0.001 frequency also occurred in blood.

TCR beta CDR3 amplification used RNA transcripts. The library came from an HTBI-primed first-round RT-PCR and a second-round multiplex PCR. TCRdb redid the calling of the multiplex PCR reads with MiXCR, one entry per CDR3 protein. The data show 200,000 to 250,000 distinct CDR3 sequences, roughly 29% seen once. The V and J ends lost 4 bases and 2 bases respectively, with 20 bases between them. Germline V gene sequence: CDR1 SQVTM, CDR2 ANQGSEA. The CDR3 runs to 16 residues. In this sample, this clonotype turned up many times. Its specificity is not known. PBMCs originated in roughly 10 ml of fresh peripheral blood.

The V call is TRBV29-1, the J call TRBJ1-1; D is possibly TRBD1 (6 bases). Sequencing was carried out using peripheral blood. This receptor was obtained from a man aged 45-65 years with Graves' ophthalmopathy. The CDR3 sequence: CSVVGFWGQSNTEAFF. The CDR3 region has the DNA TGCAGCGTTGTAGGGTTCTGGGGGCAATCAAACACTGAAGCTTTCTTT.